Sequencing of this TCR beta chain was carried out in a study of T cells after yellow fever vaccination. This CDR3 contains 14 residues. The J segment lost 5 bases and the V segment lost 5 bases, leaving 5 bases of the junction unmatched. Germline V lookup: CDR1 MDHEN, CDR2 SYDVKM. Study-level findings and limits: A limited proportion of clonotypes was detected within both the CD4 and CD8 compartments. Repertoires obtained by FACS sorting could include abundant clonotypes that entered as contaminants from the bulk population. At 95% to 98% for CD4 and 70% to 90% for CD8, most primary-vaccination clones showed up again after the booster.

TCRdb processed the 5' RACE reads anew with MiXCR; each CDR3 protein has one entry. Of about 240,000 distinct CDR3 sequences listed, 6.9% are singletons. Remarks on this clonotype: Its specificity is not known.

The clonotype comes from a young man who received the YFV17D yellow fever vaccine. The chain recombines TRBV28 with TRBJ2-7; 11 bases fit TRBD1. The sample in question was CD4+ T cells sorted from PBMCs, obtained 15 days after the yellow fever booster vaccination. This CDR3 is CASSGQGADNEQYF. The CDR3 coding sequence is TGTGCCAGCAGTGGACAGGGGGCAGACAACGAGCAGTACTTC.